The 30 T cell receptor beta chains presented below share a single source sample, sequenced in a study of cytomegalovirus exposure and HLA in healthy donors. Researchers ran the PCR with 60 Vbeta and 13 Jbeta primers. Sequencing used immunoSEQ multiplex PCR; TCRdb keeps in-frame clones, though not all of them. The data show just over 150,000 clones, with around 76% seen just once and about 2% held by the top ten. The specimen sequenced was PBMCs. Every receptor here comes from a female donor in good health and CMV-seronegative.

This clone was counted only a few times. In nucleotides, the CDR3 is TGTGCCATCAGTTTTAATAACTATGGCTACACCTTC. Protein product: CAISFNNYGYTF. The chain joins TRBV10-3 to TRBJ1-2; no reliable D call. The CDR3 runs to 12 residues. Germline loops: CDR1 ENHRY, CDR2 SYGVKD. The germline V and J ends were trimmed by 5 bases and 1 base, with 5 bases remaining between them.

The genes are TRBV9 and TRBJ2-3; 16 bases match TRBD2. The CDR3 totals 18 residues. Germline V gene sequence: CDR1 SGDLS, CDR2 YYNGEE. Unmatched junction bases numbered 8, after V lost 4 bases and J lost 3 bases. The CDR3 nucleotides are TGTGCCAGCAGCCCAGGGACTAGCGGGGGGGCCAGTACAGATACGCAGTATTTT. It encodes CASSPGTSGGASTDTQYF.

The chain links TRBV7-2 to TRBJ2-5; the D is unclear. This CDR3 contains 12 residues. Germline lookup yields CDR1 SGHTA and CDR2 FQGNSA. Trimming took off 5 bases at V and 7 bases at J, with 11 bases between the two ends. This CDR3 reads CASSLRGWTQYF. For the CDR3, the DNA is TGTGCCAGCAGCCTCAGAGGCTGGACCCAGTACTTC.

V gene TRBV4-1 combines with J gene TRBJ2-7; 7 bases agree with TRBD1. The CDR3 extends over 14 amino acids. Per germline, CDR1 MGHRA and CDR2 YSYEKL. J lost 3 bases, V lost 0 bases, and 2 bases had no gene match. CDR3 bases: TGCGCCAGCAGCCAAGAAAACAGGGGCTACGAGCAGTACTTC. This codes for CASSQENRGYEQYF.

A single count supports this clone. The sample holds other DNA sequences that translate to the same CDR3. This chain connects TRBV18 to TRBJ2-1, with 11 bases fitting TRBD2. V was clipped by 2 bases and J by 5 bases; unmatched bases: 2. The germline gives CDR1 KGHSH, CDR2 LQKENI. CDR3 length equals 15 residues. The CDR3 loop reads CASSPGLAGNNEQFF. The CDR3 DNA follows: TGTGCCAGCTCACCAGGACTAGCGGGTAACAATGAGCAGTTCTTC.

This chain joins TRBV13 and TRBJ1-5; 7 bases match TRBD1. The CDR3 extends over 14 amino acids. V gave up 3 bases and J gave up 4 bases; unmatched junction bases: 3. Germline V gene lookup returns CDR1 PRHDT and CDR2 FYEKMQ (reference sequence). The CDR3, as DNA: TGTGCCAGCAGCTTTTCAGGGGGAAATCAGCCCCAGCATTTT. Translating it yields CASSFSGGNQPQHF.

The chain carries TRBV7-9 and TRBJ2-3; 12 bases map to TRBD2. Germline CDR1 and CDR2: SEHNR and FQNEAQ (reference sequence). J was trimmed by 1 base and V by 1 base; bases with no gene match: 0. The CDR3 totals 16 residues. CDR3 nucleotides: TGTGCCAGCAGCTTAGGGACTAGCGGGGGCACAGATACGCAGTATTTT. Translation: CASSLGTSGGTDTQYF.

V is TRBV10-3 and J is TRBJ1-4, with D possibly TRBD1 on 6 matching bases. The germline V gene encodes CDR1 ENHRY and CDR2 SYGVKD. The CDR3 loop spans 13 amino acids. The V end lost 3 bases, the J end lost 10 bases, and 12 bases lay between the germline ends. CDR3 protein: CAISEGGGVKLFF. CDR3 DNA sequence: TGTGCCATCAGTGAAGGGGGAGGGGTAAAACTGTTTTTT.

Only one count was recorded for this clone. For the CDR3, the DNA is TGTGCCAGCAGTTTACTGTCCCACGGGGACTCTGAAGCTTTCTTT. Protein: CASSLLSHGDSEAFF. This rearrangement joins TRBV28 to TRBJ1-1, with TRBD1 as a possible D gene (5 bases). Germline V gives CDR1 MDHEN, CDR2 SYDVKM. The CDR3 spans 15 residues. V shed 2 bases and J shed 6 bases, with 16 bases lying between them.

The CDR3 loop reads CASSEEVTVTGYTF. CDR3 bases: TGTGCCAGCAGTGAAGAAGTCACAGTAACTGGCTACACCTTC. This chain connects TRBV6-1 to TRBJ1-2; D call uncertain. Germline V CDR1 and CDR2: MNHNS, SASEGT. V dropped 1 base and J dropped 7 bases, with 13 bases sitting between them. The CDR3 has 14 amino acids.

This chain links TRBV11-2 with TRBJ2-1; 9 bases are shared with TRBD2. CDR3 size: 16 residues. J lost 6 bases, V lost 3 bases, and 9 bases had no gene match. CDR1 and CDR2 from the germline V gene are SGHAT and FQNNGV. In nucleotides, the CDR3 is TGTGCCAGCAGCTTGCTATTTGGCGGGAGGGGCAATGAGCAGTTCTTC. Protein: CASSLLFGGRGNEQFF.

For this clone: Here the CDR3 omits its conserved ending phenylalanine or tryptophan, so a read error is the likely source. V usage is TRBV4-1 and J usage is TRBJ1-1; 8 positions match TRBD1. The germline V gene encodes CDR1 MGHRA and CDR2 YSYEKL. The J segment lost 5 bases and the V segment lost 1 base, leaving 6 bases of the junction unmatched. The CDR3 length is 15 residues. DNA for the CDR3: TGCGCCAGCAGCCAAGGTCCCCAGGGGGCAACTGAAGCTTTCTGT. It is translated as CASSQGPQGATEAFC.

The V call is TRBV5-4, the J call TRBJ2-1, with TRBD2 matching 11 bases. CDR3 length: 16 amino acids. CDR1 is SGHNT and CDR2 is YYREEE in the germline V gene (reference sequence). V lost 0 bases to trimming and J lost 1 base; unmatched junction nucleotides: 0. The DNA for the CDR3 is TGTGCCAGCAGCTTGGGACTAGCGGGGTCCTACAATGAGCAGTTCTTC. It specifies CASSLGLAGSYNEQFF.

The chain has TRBV25-1 and TRBJ2-1; 7 positions agree with TRBD2. After removal of 11 bases from V and 13 bases from J, the junction contained 11 bases not matched to a gene. Germline V gene sequence: CDR1 MGHDK, CDR2 SYGVNS. The CDR3 contains 11 residues. As DNA, the CDR3 is TGTGCCTCGAGTGCGGGGGAAAAACAGTTCTTC. As protein: CASSAGEKQFF.

The chain is built from TRBV19 and TRBJ2-2; TRBD1 aligns across 10 bases. The CDR3 extends over 16 amino acids. Germline V gene sequence: CDR1 LNHDA, CDR2 SQIVND (reference sequence). The J segment lost 5 bases and the V segment lost 4 bases, leaving 7 bases of the junction unmatched. CDR3 DNA sequence: TGTGCCAGTAGTAAAGGACAGGGGGTGGGGACCGGGGAGCTGTTTTTT. It specifies CASSKGQGVGTGELFF.

The rearrangement uses TRBV5-4 and TRBJ1-2, with 12 bases identical to TRBD1. The CDR3 spans 16 residues. V dropped 3 bases and J dropped 8; count of bases not matched to a gene: 11. Germline V lookup: CDR1 SGHNT, CDR2 YYREEE (reference sequence). This CDR3 is CASSSPGQGADRGYTF. The DNA for the CDR3 is TGTGCCAGCAGCTCGCCGGGACAGGGGGCGGATCGGGGCTACACCTTC.

This sequence joins TRBV7-7 and TRBJ1-2; 9 bases are a match to TRBD1. The CDR3 is 15 amino acids. The ends lost 6 bases at V and 4 bases at J; junction bases unmatched: 9. Germline V gene sequence: CDR1 SSHAT, CDR2 FNYEAQ (reference sequence). The CDR3 is CASRSSGTGIYGYTF. The CDR3 region has the DNA TGTGCCAGCAGATCCTCCGGGACAGGGATCTATGGCTACACCTTC.

The genes are TRBV12-5 and TRBJ2-7; 12 bases fit TRBD2. Trimming removed 3 bases from V and 0 bases from J; junction bases left unmatched: 9. Germline-derived CDR1 and CDR2 are LGHNT and FRNRAP. The CDR3 runs to 18 residues. CDR3 in amino acids: CASGFGTSGPLSSYEQYF. CDR3 in DNA: TGTGCTAGTGGTTTCGGGACTAGCGGGCCCCTAAGCTCCTACGAGCAGTACTTC.

This chain uses TRBV5-4 with TRBJ2-2, with D possibly TRBD1 on 6 matching bases. V lost 3 bases to trimming and J lost 2 bases, with 11 bases between them. Germline V lookup: CDR1 SGHNT, CDR2 YYREEE (reference sequence). The CDR3 totals 15 residues. The CDR3 DNA reads TGTGCCAGCAGCTCGATGGACAGCAACACCGGGGAGCTGTTTTTT. This encodes CASSSMDSNTGELFF.

V usage is TRBV7-8 and J usage is TRBJ2-7, with 8 positions matching TRBD1. The CDR3 is made up of 14 amino acids. CDR1 and CDR2 (germline): SGHVS, FQNEAQ. V lost 4 bases to trimming and J lost 1 base; unmatched junction nucleotides: 3. The CDR3 DNA follows: TGTGCCAGCAGCTCCGGGACAGGATCCTACGAGCAGTACTTC. Amino acid sequence: CASSSGTGSYEQYF. The full variable domain, rest sourced from reference TRBV7-8 and TRBJ2-7, is GAGVSQSPRYKVAKRGQDVALRCDPISGHVSLFWYQQALGQGPEFLTYFQNEAQLDKSGLPSDRFFAERPEGSVSTLKIQRTQQEDSAVYLCASSSGTGSYEQYFGPGTRLTVT.

V usage is TRBV29-1 and J usage is TRBJ2-2; tentative D call: TRBD2 (6 bases). Germline V lookup: CDR1 SQVTM, CDR2 ANQGSEA. Trimming left V 4 bases short and J 3 bases short, with 6 bases between. The CDR3 length is 12 residues. Here the CDR3 DNA reads TGCAGCGTTGGGGGGGACACCGGGGAGCTGTTTTTT. Translation: CSVGGDTGELFF.

This clone was observed once. The chain employs TRBV5-1 and TRBJ2-1, with 7 bases fitting TRBD1. This CDR3 is built from 14 residues. V was clipped by 5 bases and J by 3 bases; unmatched bases: 5. Germline V gives CDR1 SGHRS, CDR2 YFSETQ. CDR3 sequence reads: CASRSGTVYNEQFF. In DNA form, the CDR3 reads TGCGCCAGCAGATCCGGGACAGTCTACAATGAGCAGTTCTTC. The full variable domain, with the rest looked up from reference TRBV5-1 and TRBJ2-1, is KAGVTQTPRYLIKTRGQQVTLSCSPISGHRSVSWYQQTPGQGLQFLFEYFSETQRNKGNFPGRFSGRQFSNSRSEMNVSTLELGDSALYLCASRSGTVYNEQFFGPGTRLTVL.

The chain uses TRBV30 and TRBJ2-7; no reliable D call. The germline CDR1 and CDR2 sequences are GTSNPN and SVGIG (reference sequence). The CDR3 is 12 amino acids. V was trimmed by 1 base and J by 2 bases, leaving 6 bases between them. The CDR3 sequence: CAWSGSPYEQYF. The CDR3 DNA reads TGTGCCTGGAGTGGGAGCCCCTACGAGCAGTACTTC.

The chain couples TRBV11-1 to TRBJ1-1; no definite D call. Looked up from germline, CDR1 is SGHAT and CDR2 is FQDESV (reference sequence). This CDR3 has 13 amino acids. V was cut by 5 bases and J by 4 bases, with 11 bases left in between. CDR3 in amino acids: CASSPRRATEAFF. The CDR3 nucleotides read TGTGCCAGCAGCCCTCGGAGGGCCACTGAAGCTTTCTTT.

This rearrangement joins TRBV9 to TRBJ1-4, with D possibly being TRBD1 (6 bases). The CDR3 covers 14 residues. CDR1 is SGDLS, CDR2 YYNGEE, per germline. V gave up 0 bases and J gave up 5 bases, with 8 bases separating them. CDR3 DNA sequence: TGTGCCAGCAGCGTAGGTGGGGGCAATGAAAAACTGTTTTTT. It translates to CASSVGGGNEKLFF. The variable domain in full, completed from reference TRBV9 and TRBJ1-4, reads DSGVTQTPKHLITATGQRVTLRCSPRSGDLSVYWYQQSLDQGLQFLIQYYNGEERAKGNILERFSAQQFPDLHSELNLSSLELGDSALYFCASSVGGGNEKLFFGSGTQLSVL.

This sequence joins TRBV9 and TRBJ2-1; TRBD1 is a possible D gene (6 bases). V lost 4 bases to trimming and J lost 9 bases, with 17 bases between them. The CDR3 has 14 residues. CDR1 and CDR2 from the germline V gene are SGDLS and YYNGEE. The CDR3 region has the DNA TGTGCCAGCAGCTCAGGGGCAGGCTTGGGTGAGCAGTTCTTC. Protein: CASSSGAGLGEQFF.

This clone was detected only once. J is TRBJ1-2 and V is TRBV6-1; 9 bases are shared with TRBD1. The CDR3 is 15 amino acids. Per germline, CDR1 MNHNS and CDR2 SASEGT. V trimming: 7 bases; J trimming: 4 bases; junction bases outside the gene matches: 10. CDR3 in amino acids: CASNLRQGGGYGYTF. CDR3 coding DNA: TGTGCCAGCAATTTACGACAGGGGGGCGGCTATGGCTACACCTTC.

The chain joins TRBV30 to TRBJ1-4; no clear D gene. V lost 2 bases to trimming and J lost 8 bases, with 18 bases between them. The length of the CDR3 is 15 residues. Germline V CDR1 and CDR2: GTSNPN, SVGIG (reference sequence). This CDR3 is CAWSTARVGIEKLFF. CDR3 coding DNA: TGTGCCTGGAGTACAGCGAGGGTGGGGATAGAAAAACTGTTTTTT.

This sequence joins TRBV5-1 and TRBJ1-3; TRBD1 matches at 7 bases. The ends lost 4 bases at V and 2 bases at J; junction bases unmatched: 6. CDR3 size: 15 residues. CDR1 and CDR2 (germline): SGHRS, YFSETQ. CDR3 in amino acids: CASSQMTGTGNTIYF. DNA for the CDR3: TGCGCCAGCAGCCAAATGACAGGGACTGGAAACACCATATATTTT.

V gene TRBV5-4 combines with J gene TRBJ2-7; maybe TRBD1 (6 bases). Germline assignment: CDR1 SGHNT and CDR2 YYREEE (reference sequence). V lost 0 bases to trimming and J lost 3 bases, with 13 bases between them. CDR3 size: 15 residues. CDR3 in DNA: TGTGCCAGCAGCTTGGGGACAGATTCCTTCTACGAGCAGTACTTC. It encodes CASSLGTDSFYEQYF.